The source of this T cell receptor (beta chain) is a study of post-analysis software for immune sequencing data. Overall study: Some patients lacked subtype; others had relapsing-remitting, secondary progressive or progressive-relapsing disease.

This CDR3 is 13 amino acids long. Between the trimmed V and J ends, which lost 6 bases and 9 bases, there was a span of 15 bases. Study-wide points: There were several TRBV segments more frequent in patients than controls, and TRBV5-6, TRBV5-1 and TRBV20-1 were among them. A significant reduction in normalized Chao1 diversity was observed in multiple sclerosis patients versus controls.

Unique molecular identifiers were present in the TCR beta cDNA libraries. Once about 0.85 to 11 million T cells were used, roughly 0.5 million cDNA molecules resulted. MiXCR, run by TCRdb on the PCR reads, gives a single entry per CDR3 protein. Found here are about 460,000 distinct CDR3 sequences, over 35% of them singletons; the top ten hold roughly 12%. This clonotype was seen a handful of times. Its specificity is unknown. This chain uses TRBV12-3 or TRBV12-4 with TRBJ2-1; D remains ambiguous. Specimen: blood. The clonotype was recovered from a girl aged 5-17 years with multiple sclerosis. The CDR3 loop is CASSRALPGEQFF. In DNA, the CDR3 is TGTGCCAGCAGCCGGGCCCTCCCCGGTGAGCAGTTCTTC.